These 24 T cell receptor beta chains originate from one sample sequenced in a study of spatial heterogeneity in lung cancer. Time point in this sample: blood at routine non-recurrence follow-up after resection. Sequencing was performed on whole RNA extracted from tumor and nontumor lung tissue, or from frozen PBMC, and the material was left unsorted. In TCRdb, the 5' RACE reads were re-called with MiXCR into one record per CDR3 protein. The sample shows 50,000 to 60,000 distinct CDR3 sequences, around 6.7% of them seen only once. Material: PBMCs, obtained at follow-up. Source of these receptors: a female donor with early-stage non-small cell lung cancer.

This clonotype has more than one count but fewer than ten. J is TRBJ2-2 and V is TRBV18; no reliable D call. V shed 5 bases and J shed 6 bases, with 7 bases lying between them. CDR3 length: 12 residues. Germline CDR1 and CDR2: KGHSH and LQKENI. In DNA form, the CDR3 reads TGTGCCAGCTCAACGGGCCCCGGGGAGCTGTTTTTT. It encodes CASSTGPGELFF.

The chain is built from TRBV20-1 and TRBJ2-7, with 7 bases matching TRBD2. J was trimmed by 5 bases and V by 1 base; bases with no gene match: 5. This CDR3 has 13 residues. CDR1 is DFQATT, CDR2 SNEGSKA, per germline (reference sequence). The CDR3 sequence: CSARALADHEQYF. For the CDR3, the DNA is TGCAGTGCTAGAGCCCTAGCGGACCACGAGCAGTACTTC.

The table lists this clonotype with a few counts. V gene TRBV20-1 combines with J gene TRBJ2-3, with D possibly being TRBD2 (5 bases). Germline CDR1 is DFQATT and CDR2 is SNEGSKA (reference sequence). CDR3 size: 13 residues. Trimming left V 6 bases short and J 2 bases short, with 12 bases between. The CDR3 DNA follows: TGCAGTGCCCAACGGGGTTTCACAGATACGCAGTATTTT. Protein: CSAQRGFTDTQYF.

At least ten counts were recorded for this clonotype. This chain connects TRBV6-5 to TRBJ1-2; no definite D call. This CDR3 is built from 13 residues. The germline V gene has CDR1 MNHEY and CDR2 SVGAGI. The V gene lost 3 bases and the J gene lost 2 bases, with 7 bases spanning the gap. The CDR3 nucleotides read TGTGCCAGCAGTTATACAGCCAACTATGGCTACACCTTC. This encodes CASSYTANYGYTF.

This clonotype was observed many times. DNA for the CDR3: TGTGCCAGCTTTAGAACCTCTGGGGCCAACGTCCTGACTTTC. It is translated as CASFRTSGANVLTF. This chain uses TRBV7-9 with TRBJ2-6, with D uncertain. The CDR3 length is 14 residues. Germline values: CDR1 SEHNR, CDR2 FQNEAQ (reference sequence). Trimming took off 8 bases at V and 0 bases at J, with 8 bases between the two ends.

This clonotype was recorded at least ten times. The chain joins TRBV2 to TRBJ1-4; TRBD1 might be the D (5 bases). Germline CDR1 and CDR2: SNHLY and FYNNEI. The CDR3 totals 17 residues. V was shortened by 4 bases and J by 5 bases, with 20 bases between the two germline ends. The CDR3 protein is CASSAAPIGGRNEKLFF. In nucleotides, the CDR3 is TGTGCCAGCAGTGCGGCCCCTATTGGGGGGAGAAATGAAAAACTGTTTTTT.

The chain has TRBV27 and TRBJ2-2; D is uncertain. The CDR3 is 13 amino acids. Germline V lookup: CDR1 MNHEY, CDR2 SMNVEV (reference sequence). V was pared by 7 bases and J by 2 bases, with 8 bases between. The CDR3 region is CASTTINTGELFF. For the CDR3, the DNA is TGTGCCAGCACAACTATAAACACCGGGGAGCTGTTTTTT.

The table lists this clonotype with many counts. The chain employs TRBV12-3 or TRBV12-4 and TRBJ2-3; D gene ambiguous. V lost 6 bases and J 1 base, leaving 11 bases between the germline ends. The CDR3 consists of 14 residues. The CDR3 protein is CASSPMWGTDTQYF. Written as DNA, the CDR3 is TGTGCCAGCAGCCCTATGTGGGGCACAGATACGCAGTATTTT.

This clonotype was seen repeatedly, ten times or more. The CDR3 region has the DNA TGCGCCAGCAGCGTCGGACTAGCGGGCACAGATACGCAGTATTTT. It codes for CASSVGLAGTDTQYF. The V call is TRBV5-1, the J call TRBJ2-3, with TRBD2 matching over 10 bases. The J segment lost 1 base and the V segment lost 4 bases, leaving 3 bases of the junction unmatched. The CDR3 extends over 15 amino acids. Germline lookup yields CDR1 SGHRS and CDR2 YFSETQ.

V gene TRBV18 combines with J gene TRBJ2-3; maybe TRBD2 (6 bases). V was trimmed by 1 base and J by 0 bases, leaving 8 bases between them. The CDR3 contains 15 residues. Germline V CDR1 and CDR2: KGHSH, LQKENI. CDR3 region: CASSPRGTSTDTQYF. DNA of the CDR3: TGTGCCAGCTCACCACGGGGGACTAGCACAGATACGCAGTATTTT.

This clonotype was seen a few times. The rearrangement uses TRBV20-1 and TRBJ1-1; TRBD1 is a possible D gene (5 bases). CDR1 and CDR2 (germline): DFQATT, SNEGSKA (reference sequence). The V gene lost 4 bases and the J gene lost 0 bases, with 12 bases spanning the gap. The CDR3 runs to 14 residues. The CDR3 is CSAMGGSLNTEAFF. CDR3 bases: TGCAGTGCTATGGGGGGTAGCCTGAACACTGAAGCTTTCTTT.

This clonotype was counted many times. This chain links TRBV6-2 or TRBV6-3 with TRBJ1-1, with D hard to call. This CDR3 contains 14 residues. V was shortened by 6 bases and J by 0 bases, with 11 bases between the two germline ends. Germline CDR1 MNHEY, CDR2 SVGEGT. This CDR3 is CASSPNHMNTEAFF. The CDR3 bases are TGTGCCAGCAGCCCCAACCATATGAACACTGAAGCTTTCTTT.

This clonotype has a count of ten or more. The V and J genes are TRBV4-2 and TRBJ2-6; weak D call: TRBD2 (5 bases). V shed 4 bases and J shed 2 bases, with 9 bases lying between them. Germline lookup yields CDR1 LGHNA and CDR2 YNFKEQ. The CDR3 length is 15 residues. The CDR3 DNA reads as TGTGCCAGCAGCCTTGAGGGAACTGGGGCCAACGTCCTGACTTTC. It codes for CASSLEGTGANVLTF.

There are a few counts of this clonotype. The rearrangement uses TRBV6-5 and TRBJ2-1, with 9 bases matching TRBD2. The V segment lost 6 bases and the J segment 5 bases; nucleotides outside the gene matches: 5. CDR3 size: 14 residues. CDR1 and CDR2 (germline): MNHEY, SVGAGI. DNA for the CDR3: TGTGCCAGCAGCGGAAGCGGGGGGAACAATGAGCAGTTCTTC. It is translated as CASSGSGGNNEQFF.

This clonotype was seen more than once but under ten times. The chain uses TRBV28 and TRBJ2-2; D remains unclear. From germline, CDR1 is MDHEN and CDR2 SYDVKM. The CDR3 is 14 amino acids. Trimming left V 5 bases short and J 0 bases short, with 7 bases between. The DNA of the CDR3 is TGTGCCAGCAGTCTGCGGTCGAACACCGGGGAGCTGTTTTTT. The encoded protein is CASSLRSNTGELFF.

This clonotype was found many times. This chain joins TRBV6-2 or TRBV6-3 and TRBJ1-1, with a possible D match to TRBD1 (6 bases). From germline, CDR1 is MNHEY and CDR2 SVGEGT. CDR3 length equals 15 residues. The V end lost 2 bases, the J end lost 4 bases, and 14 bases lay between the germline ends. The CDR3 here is CASSYRQGGSTEAFF. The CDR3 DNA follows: TGTGCCAGCAGTTACCGTCAAGGGGGGAGCACTGAAGCTTTCTTT.

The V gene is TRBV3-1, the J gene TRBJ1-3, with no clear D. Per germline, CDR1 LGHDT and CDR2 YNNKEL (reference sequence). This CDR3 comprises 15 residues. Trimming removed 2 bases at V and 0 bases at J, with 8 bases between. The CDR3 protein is CASSQPGNSGNTIYF. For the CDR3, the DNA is TGTGCCAGCAGCCAACCAGGAAACTCTGGAAACACCATATATTTT.

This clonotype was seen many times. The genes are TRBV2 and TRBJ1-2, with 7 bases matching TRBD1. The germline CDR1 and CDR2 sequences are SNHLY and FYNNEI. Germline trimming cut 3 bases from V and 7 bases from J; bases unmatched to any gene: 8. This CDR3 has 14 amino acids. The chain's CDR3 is CASSDPSQGLGYTF. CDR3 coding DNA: TGTGCCAGCAGTGACCCCTCACAGGGGCTTGGCTACACCTTC.

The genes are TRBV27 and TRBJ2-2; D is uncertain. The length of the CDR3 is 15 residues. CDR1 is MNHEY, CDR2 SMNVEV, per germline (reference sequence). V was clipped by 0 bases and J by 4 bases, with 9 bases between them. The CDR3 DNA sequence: TGTGCCAGCAGTTTATCCTATCCTACCACCGGGGAGCTGTTTTTT. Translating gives CASSLSYPTTGELFF.

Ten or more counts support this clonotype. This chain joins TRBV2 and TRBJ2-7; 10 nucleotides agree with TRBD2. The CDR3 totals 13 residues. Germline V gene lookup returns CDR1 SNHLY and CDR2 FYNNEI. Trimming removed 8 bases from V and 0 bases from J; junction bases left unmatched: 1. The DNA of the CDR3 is TGTGCCAGCGGACTAGCGGTCTCCTACGAGCAGTACTTC. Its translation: CASGLAVSYEQYF.

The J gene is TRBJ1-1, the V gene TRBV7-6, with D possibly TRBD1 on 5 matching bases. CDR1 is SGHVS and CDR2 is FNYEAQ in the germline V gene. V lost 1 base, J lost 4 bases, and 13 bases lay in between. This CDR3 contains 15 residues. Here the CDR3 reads CASSLERVGGTEAFF. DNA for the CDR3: TGTGCCAGCAGCTTAGAGCGGGTCGGGGGCACTGAAGCTTTCTTT. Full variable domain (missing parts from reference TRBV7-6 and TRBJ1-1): GAGVSQSPRYKVTKRGQDVALRCDPISGHVSLYWYRQALGQGPEFLTYFNYEAQQDKSGLPNDRFSAERPEGSISTLTIQRTEQRDSAMYRCASSLERVGGTEAFFGQGTRLTVV.

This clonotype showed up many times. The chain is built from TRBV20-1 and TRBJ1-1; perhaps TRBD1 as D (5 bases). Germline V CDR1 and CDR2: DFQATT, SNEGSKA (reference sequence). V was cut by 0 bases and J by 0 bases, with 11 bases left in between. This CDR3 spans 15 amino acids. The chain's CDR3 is CSARDTGTLNTEAFF. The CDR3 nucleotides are TGCAGTGCTAGAGATACCGGGACCCTGAACACTGAAGCTTTCTTT.

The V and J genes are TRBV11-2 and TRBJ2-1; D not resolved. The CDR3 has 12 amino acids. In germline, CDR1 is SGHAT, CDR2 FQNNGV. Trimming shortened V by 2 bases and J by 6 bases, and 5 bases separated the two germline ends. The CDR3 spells CASSLSTNEQFF. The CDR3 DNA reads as TGTGCCAGCAGCTTATCGACCAATGAGCAGTTCTTC.

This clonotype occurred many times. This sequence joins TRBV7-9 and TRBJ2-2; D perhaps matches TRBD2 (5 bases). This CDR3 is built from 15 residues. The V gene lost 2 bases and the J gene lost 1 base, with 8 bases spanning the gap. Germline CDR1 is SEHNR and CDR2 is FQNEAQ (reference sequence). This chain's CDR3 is CASSLPRENTGELFF. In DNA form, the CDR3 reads TGTGCCAGCAGCTTACCTCGGGAGAACACCGGGGAGCTGTTTTTT.